These T cell receptor beta chains were read from a single sample in a study of Ad26.COV2.S vaccination and SARS-CoV-2 variants. Some clones are missing from TCRdb's copy, which holds only in-frame ones; the method was immunoSEQ multiplex PCR. This table has more than 350,000 clones, 80% to 95% appearing once. The input for sequencing was peripheral blood, taken in a trial of Ad26.COV2.S vaccine versus placebo. The receptors derive from a person between 18 and 65 years old who received the Ad26.COV2.S COVID-19 vaccine or a placebo. Each CDR3 is given with its conserved first and last residue. A D gene is named only where the DNA matches it firmly. Clone size is stated in some rows and not others, as once, few, many or a class when expanded.

d_call: TRBD2; j_call: TRBJ2-1; clone_size: -; cdr3_length: 17; v_call: TRBV5-1; cdr3_nt: TGCGCCAGCAGCTTGGTCGGTAGCGGGAGGGATTACAATGAGCAGTTCTTC; cdr3_aa: CASSLVGSGRDYNEQFF
d_call: -; j_call: TRBJ2-1; clone_size: once; cdr3_length: 13; v_call: TRBV5-1; cdr3_nt: TGCGCCAGCAGACACTCAGGAGACAATGAGCAGTTCTTC; cdr3_aa: CASRHSGDNEQFF
d_call: TRBD1; j_call: TRBJ2-7; clone_size: -; cdr3_length: 15; v_call: TRBV28; cdr3_nt: TGTGCCAGCAGTTTATCGGTTGACAGGGTATACGAGCAGTACTTC; cdr3_aa: CASSLSVDRVYEQYF
d_call: -; j_call: TRBJ2-7; clone_size: -; cdr3_length: 16; v_call: TRBV18; cdr3_nt: TGTGCCAGCTCACCTAAGAGGCCCTCCTATTACTACGAGCAGTACTTC; cdr3_aa: CASSPKRPSYYYEQYF
d_call: TRBD2; j_call: TRBJ2-7; clone_size: once; cdr3_length: 20; v_call: TRBV3-1/TRBV3-2; cdr3_nt: TGTGCCAGCAGCCAAGACGGGGGACTAGCGGGAGCCCCCACGACCTACGAGCAGTACTTC; cdr3_aa: CASSQDGGLAGAPTTYEQYF
d_call: TRBD2; j_call: TRBJ2-1; clone_size: few; cdr3_length: 15; v_call: TRBV3-1/TRBV3-2; cdr3_nt: TGTGCCAGCAGCCACGGACTAGACGAGAGTTATGAGCAGTTCTTC; cdr3_aa: CASSHGLDESYEQFF
d_call: TRBD1; j_call: TRBJ2-7; clone_size: -; cdr3_length: 15; v_call: TRBV5-1; cdr3_nt: TGCGCCAGCAGTCGCGGGACAGGATCCTCCTACGAGCAGTACTTC; cdr3_aa: CASSRGTGSSYEQYF
d_call: -; j_call: TRBJ2-1; clone_size: -; cdr3_length: 14; v_call: TRBV5-1; cdr3_nt: TGCGCCAGCAGGCGGCGCCCGGAACAAAATGAGCAGTTCTTC; cdr3_aa: CASRRRPEQNEQFF
d_call: TRBD2; j_call: TRBJ2-1; clone_size: -; cdr3_length: 18; v_call: TRBV7-6; cdr3_nt: TGTGCCAGCAGCTTAGAGACTAGCGGGGGAGACTCCTACAATGAGCAGTTCTTC; cdr3_aa: CASSLETSGGDSYNEQFF
d_call: -; j_call: TRBJ1-4; clone_size: -; cdr3_length: 14; v_call: TRBV11-2; cdr3_nt: TGTGCCAGCAGCCCGACCTCAACTAATGAAAAACTGTTTTTT; cdr3_aa: CASSPTSTNEKLFF
d_call: TRBD2; j_call: TRBJ2-7; clone_size: -; cdr3_length: 15; v_call: TRBV5-1; cdr3_nt: TGCGCCAGCAGCTTGCAGCGGGGCCTAAACTACGAGCAGTACTTC; cdr3_aa: CASSLQRGLNYEQYF
d_call: -; j_call: TRBJ1-1; clone_size: -; cdr3_length: 14; v_call: TRBV7-2; cdr3_nt: TGTGCCAGCAGCATAACAAGGGAGGCCTGGGGAGCTTTCTTT; cdr3_aa: CASSITREAWGAFF
d_call: TRBD2; j_call: TRBJ2-1; clone_size: -; cdr3_length: 21; v_call: TRBV5-1; cdr3_nt: TGCGCCAGCAGCCCCCGTTGGGGGGGAGAGCTCGGACTAGCGTTCAACAATGAGCAGTTCTTC; cdr3_aa: CASSPRWGGELGLAFNNEQFF
d_call: TRBD2; j_call: TRBJ2-7; clone_size: -; cdr3_length: 16; v_call: TRBV4-3; cdr3_nt: TGCGCCAGCAGCCAAGGGACTAGCGGGAGTCAGGACGAGCAGTACTTC; cdr3_aa: CASSQGTSGSQDEQYF
d_call: TRBD2; j_call: TRBJ2-1; clone_size: -; cdr3_length: 15; v_call: TRBV9; cdr3_nt: TGTGCCAGCAGTAAGAGCGGGAAGAAGGACAATGAGCAGTTCTTC; cdr3_aa: CASSKSGKKDNEQFF
d_call: -; j_call: TRBJ2-5; clone_size: once; cdr3_length: 13; v_call: TRBV30; cdr3_nt: TGTGCCTGGACTATTGACAGGCTAGCGACCCAGTACTTC; cdr3_aa: CAWTIDRLATQYF
d_call: TRBD1; j_call: TRBJ1-2; clone_size: -; cdr3_length: 14; v_call: TRBV27; cdr3_nt: TGTGCCAGCAGTTCCCCCGACAGGGACTATGGCTACACCTTC; cdr3_aa: CASSSPDRDYGYTF
d_call: -; j_call: TRBJ2-7; clone_size: -; cdr3_length: 13; v_call: TRBV19; cdr3_nt: TGTGCCAGTAGTATTCCCCTAGCCTACGAGCAGTACTTC; cdr3_aa: CASSIPLAYEQYF
d_call: -; j_call: TRBJ2-7; clone_size: -; cdr3_length: 15; v_call: TRBV9; cdr3_nt: TGTGCCAGCAGCGTAGGGGGCGGGTTCTCCTACGAGCAGTACTTC; cdr3_aa: CASSVGGGFSYEQYF
d_call: TRBD2; j_call: TRBJ2-1; clone_size: -; cdr3_length: 15; v_call: TRBV5-1; cdr3_nt: TGCGCCAGCTCACCACTAGCGGGCCTAGGGAATGAGCAGTTCTTC; cdr3_aa: CASSPLAGLGNEQFF
d_call: -; j_call: TRBJ1-1; clone_size: few; cdr3_length: 13; v_call: TRBV7-8; cdr3_nt: TGTGCCAGCAGCTGGACAAGACGCACTGAAGCTTTCTTT; cdr3_aa: CASSWTRRTEAFF
d_call: -; j_call: TRBJ2-2; clone_size: -; cdr3_length: 13; v_call: TRBV5-8; cdr3_nt: TGTGCCAGCAGTCGACGGTTCACCGGGGAGCTGTTTTTT; cdr3_aa: CASSRRFTGELFF
d_call: -; j_call: TRBJ2-3; clone_size: -; cdr3_length: 15; v_call: TRBV28; cdr3_nt: TGTGCCAGCAGTCGTATATCCCCCTCGGGAGATACGCAGTATTTT; cdr3_aa: CASSRISPSGDTQYF
d_call: -; j_call: TRBJ2-5; clone_size: -; cdr3_length: 13; v_call: TRBV7-6; cdr3_nt: TGTGCCAGCAGCTTATACCCCAGAGAGACCCAGTACTTC; cdr3_aa: CASSLYPRETQYF
d_call: -; j_call: TRBJ1-6; clone_size: -; cdr3_length: 14; v_call: TRBV19; cdr3_nt: TGTGCCAGCGCCCCTGGCGCGGATAATTCACCCCTCCACTTT; cdr3_aa: CASAPGADNSPLHF
d_call: -; j_call: TRBJ1-1; clone_size: -; cdr3_length: 13; v_call: TRBV30; cdr3_nt: TGTGCCTGGAGGACAGGATTTAGCTCTGAAGCTTTCTTT; cdr3_aa: CAWRTGFSSEAFF
d_call: -; j_call: TRBJ2-3; clone_size: -; cdr3_length: 16; v_call: TRBV2; cdr3_nt: TGTGCCAGCAGTCAGCTAGCGCAACCAGGCACAGATACGCAGTATTTT; cdr3_aa: CASSQLAQPGTDTQYF